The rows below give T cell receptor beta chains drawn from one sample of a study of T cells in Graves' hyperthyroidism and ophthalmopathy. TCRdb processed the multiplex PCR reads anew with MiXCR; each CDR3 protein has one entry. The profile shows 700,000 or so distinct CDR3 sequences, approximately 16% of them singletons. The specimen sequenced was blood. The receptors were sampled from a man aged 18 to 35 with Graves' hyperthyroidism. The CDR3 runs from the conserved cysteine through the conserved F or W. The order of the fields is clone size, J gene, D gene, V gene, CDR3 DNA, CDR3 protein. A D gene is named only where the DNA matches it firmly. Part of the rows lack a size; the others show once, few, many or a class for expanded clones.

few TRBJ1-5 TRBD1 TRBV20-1 TGCAGTGCCCCTAGGGACAGGAATCAGCCCCAGCATTTT CSAPRDRNQPQHF
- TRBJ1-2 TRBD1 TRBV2 TGTGCCAGCAACACAGGGGATGGCTACACCTTC CASNTGDGYTF
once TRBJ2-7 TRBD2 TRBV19 TGTGCCAGTAGTATAGGGCTCGGGGGGAGCTCCTACGAGCAGTACTTC CASSIGLGGSSYEQYF
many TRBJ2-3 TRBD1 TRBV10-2 TGCGCCAGCAGGGGACAGGGGGGCACAGATACGCAGTATTTT CASRGQGGTDTQYF
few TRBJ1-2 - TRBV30 TGTGCCTGGACACCCAAAGGTGCTTATGGCTACACCTTC CAWTPKGAYGYTF
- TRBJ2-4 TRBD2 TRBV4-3 TGCGCCAGCAGCCAAGAACTTGGGACTAGAAAGGACATTCAGTACTTC CASSQELGTRKDIQYF
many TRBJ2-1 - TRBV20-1 TGCAGTGCTAGAGATCAAAGGGGGGACTACAATGAGCAGTTCTTC CSARDQRGDYNEQFF
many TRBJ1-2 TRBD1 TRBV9 TGTGCCAGCAGCGTAGAGACAGGGGGTATTAATGGCTACACCTTC CASSVETGGINGYTF
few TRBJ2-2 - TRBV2 TGTGCCAGCAGTGAAGTGAGAAACACCGGGGAGCTGTTTTTT CASSEVRNTGELFF
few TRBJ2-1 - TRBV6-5 TGTGCCAGCAGTTACTCGTACAATGAGCAGTTCTTC CASSYSYNEQFF
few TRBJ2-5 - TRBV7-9 TGTGCCAGCAGGGACTTGCTAGAGACCCAGTACTTC CASRDLLETQYF
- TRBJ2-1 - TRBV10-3 TGTGCCACCCTGGGGGTTGACCGGAATGAGCAGTTCTTC CATLGVDRNEQFF
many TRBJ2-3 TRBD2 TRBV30 TGTGCCTGGAGTTTGTCTAGCGGGATCAATACGCAGTATTTT CAWSLSSGINTQYF
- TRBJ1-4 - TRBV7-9 TGTGCCAGCAGCTTAGGACAGGAAACTGAAAAACTGTTTTTT CASSLGQETEKLFF
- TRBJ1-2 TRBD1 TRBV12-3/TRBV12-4 TGTGCCAGCAGTCCCCACTTCGAGACAGGGGGTCGTGGCTACACCTTC CASSPHFETGGRGYTF
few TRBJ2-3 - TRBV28 TGTGCCAGCAACCACCACCTCGGGTTGGGGGGTGGCACAGATACGCAGTATTTT CASNHHLGLGGGTDTQYF
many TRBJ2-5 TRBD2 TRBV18 TGTGCCAGCTCACCACCGAGCGGGAGGGCCAAAGAGACCCAGTACTTC CASSPPSGRAKETQYF
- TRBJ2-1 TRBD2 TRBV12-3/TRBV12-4 TGTGCCAGCAGTCCGCTATTGGCTAGCGGAAACAATGAGCAGTTCTTC CASSPLLASGNNEQFF
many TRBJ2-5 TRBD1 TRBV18 TGTGCCAGCTCACCCAAGACGGGACAGACCCAGACCCAGTACTTC CASSPKTGQTQTQYF
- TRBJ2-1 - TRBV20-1 TGCAGTGCTAGATGGCTAATTTCCTACAATGAGCAGTTCTTC CSARWLISYNEQFF
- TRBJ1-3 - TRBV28 TGTGCCAGTCTCCGGGTCTCTGGAAACACCATATATTTT CASLRVSGNTIYF
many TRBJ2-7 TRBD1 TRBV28 TGTGCCAGCAGTTTAGGGGGACAGGGTGAAGACGAGCAGTACTTC CASSLGGQGEDEQYF
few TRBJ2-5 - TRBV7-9 TGTGCCAGCAGCCTGCTTTCGGGCGGGAATCAAGAGACCCAGTACTTC CASSLLSGGNQETQYF
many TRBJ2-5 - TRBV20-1 TGCAGTGCTAGAGATGAAGGGGAGTGGGCAGAGACCCAGTACTTC CSARDEGEWAETQYF
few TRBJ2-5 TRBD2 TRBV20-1 TGCAGTGCTAGAGTTGTGGGACTAGCGGCCCTAGGGACCCAGTACTTC CSARVVGLAALGTQYF
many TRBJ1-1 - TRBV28 TGTGCCAGCAGTTTACTGGGACGGTCGAACACTGAAGCTTTCTTT CASSLLGRSNTEAFF
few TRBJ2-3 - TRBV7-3 TGTGCCAGCAGCTTCACTAGTTCGAGTACGCAGTATTTT CASSFTSSSTQYF
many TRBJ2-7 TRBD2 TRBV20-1 TGCAGTGCTAGGCCGACTAGCGGTTACTACGAGCAGTACTTC CSARPTSGYYEQYF
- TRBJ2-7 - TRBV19 TGTGCCAGTAGCGTCATACGGGGCGAGCAGTACTTC CASSVIRGEQYF
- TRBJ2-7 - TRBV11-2 TGTGCCAGCAGCTTAGACTCCGACGGCTACGAGCAGTACTTC CASSLDSDGYEQYF
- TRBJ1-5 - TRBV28 TGTGCCAGCATCCGGGCCCGGGGACGCCAGCCCCAGCATTTT CASIRARGRQPQHF
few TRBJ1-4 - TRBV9 TGTGCCAGCACCCGGGGGGTCGGGGAAAAACTGTTTTTT CASTRGVGEKLFF
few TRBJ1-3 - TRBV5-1 TGCGCCAGCAGCTTGGCCGGAGGGACTGGAAACACCATATATTTT CASSLAGGTGNTIYF
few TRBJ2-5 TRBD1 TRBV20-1 TGCAGTGCAAATGGCCTCCCGGGACAGGGATGGGAGACCCAGTACTTC CSANGLPGQGWETQYF
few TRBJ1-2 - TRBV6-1 TGTGCCAGCAGCAGGGCCGCGTCCCTCTATGGCTACACCTTC CASSRAASLYGYTF
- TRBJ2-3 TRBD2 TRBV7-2 TGTGCCAGCAGCTTACTAGCGGGAAGAGATACGCAGTATTTT CASSLLAGRDTQYF
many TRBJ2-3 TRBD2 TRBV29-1 TGCAGCGTTCTACCACCGACTAGCGGAGGGGCAGATACGCAGTATTTT CSVLPPTSGGADTQYF
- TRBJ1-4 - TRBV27 TGTGCCAGCAGAACATCAATCTGGACTAATGAAAAACTGTTTTTT CASRTSIWTNEKLFF
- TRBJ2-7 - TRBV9 TGTGCCAGCAGTCTATACGCGCAGGGGGGCTGCGAGCAGTACTTC CASSLYAQGGCEQYF
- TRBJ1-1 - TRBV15 TGTGCCACCAGCAGAGATGTGGGGTCCACTGAAGCTTTCTTT CATSRDVGSTEAFF
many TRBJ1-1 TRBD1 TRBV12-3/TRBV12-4 TGTGCCAGCAGTTTTAGGACAGGGGACACTGAAGCTTTCTTT CASSFRTGDTEAFF
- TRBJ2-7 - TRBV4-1 TGCGCCAGCAGCCGATACCGGGACGTGAGCTACGAGCAGTACTTC CASSRYRDVSYEQYF
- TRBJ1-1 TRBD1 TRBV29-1 TGCAGCGTTCCCCGACAGGGGGCGGCCTCTGAAGCTTTCTTT CSVPRQGAASEAFF
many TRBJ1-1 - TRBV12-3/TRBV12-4 TGTGCCAGCAGTTTTTTTGGAGGGGAAACTGAAGCTTTCTTT CASSFFGGETEAFF
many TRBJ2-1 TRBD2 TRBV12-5 TGTGCTAGTGGTTTGTACGGGGGGGATGCCAATGAGCAGTTCTTC CASGLYGGDANEQFF
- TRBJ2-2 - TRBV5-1 TGCGCCAGCAGTGTGGACAGCTCCACCGGGGAGCTGTTTTTT CASSVDSSTGELFF
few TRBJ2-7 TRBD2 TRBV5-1 TGCGCCAGCAGCTTGAGAAGCGGGAGGGCCGGTTACGAGCAGTACTTC CASSLRSGRAGYEQYF
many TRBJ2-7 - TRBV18 TGTGCCAGCTCACCACGGGTCAGAGGGGTCTACGAGCAGTACTTC CASSPRVRGVYEQYF